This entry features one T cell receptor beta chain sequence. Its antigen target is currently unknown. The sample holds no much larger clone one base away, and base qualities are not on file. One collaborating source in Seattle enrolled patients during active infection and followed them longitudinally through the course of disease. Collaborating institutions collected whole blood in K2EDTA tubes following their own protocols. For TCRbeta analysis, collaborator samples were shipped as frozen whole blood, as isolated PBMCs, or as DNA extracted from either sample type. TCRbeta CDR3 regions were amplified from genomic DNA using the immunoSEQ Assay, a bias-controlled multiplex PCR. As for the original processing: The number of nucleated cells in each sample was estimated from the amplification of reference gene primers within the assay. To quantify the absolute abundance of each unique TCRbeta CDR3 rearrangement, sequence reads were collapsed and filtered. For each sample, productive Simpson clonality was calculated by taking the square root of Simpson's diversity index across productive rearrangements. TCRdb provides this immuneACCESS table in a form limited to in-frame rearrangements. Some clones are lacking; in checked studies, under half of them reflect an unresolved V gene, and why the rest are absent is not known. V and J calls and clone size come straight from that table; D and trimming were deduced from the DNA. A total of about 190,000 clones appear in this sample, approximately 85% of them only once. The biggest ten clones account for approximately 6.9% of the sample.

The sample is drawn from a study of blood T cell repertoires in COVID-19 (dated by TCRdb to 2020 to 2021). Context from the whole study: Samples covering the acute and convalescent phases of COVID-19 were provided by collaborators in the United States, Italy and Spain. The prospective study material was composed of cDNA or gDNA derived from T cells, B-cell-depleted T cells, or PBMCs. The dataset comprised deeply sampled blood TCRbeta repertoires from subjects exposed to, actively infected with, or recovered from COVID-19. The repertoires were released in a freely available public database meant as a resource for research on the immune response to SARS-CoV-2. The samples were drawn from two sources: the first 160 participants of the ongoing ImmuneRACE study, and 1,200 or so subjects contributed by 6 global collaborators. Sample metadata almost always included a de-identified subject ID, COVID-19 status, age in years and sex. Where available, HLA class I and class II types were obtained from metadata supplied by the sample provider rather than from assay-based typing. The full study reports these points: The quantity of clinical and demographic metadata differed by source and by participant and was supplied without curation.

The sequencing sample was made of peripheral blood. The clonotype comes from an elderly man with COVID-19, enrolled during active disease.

The CDR3 in this case is CASSKALCGGMMNTGELFF. In nucleotides, the sequence is TGTGCCAGCAGCAAAGCGCTTTGCGGGGGGATGATGAACACCGGGGAGCTGTTTTTT. The sequence is built from TRBV21-1 and TRBJ2-2; the table's D call TRBD2 went unverified against the DNA. TRBV21-1 is listed as a pseudogene. The CDR3 runs 19 amino acids, cysteine and phenylalanine included. The retained sequence is limited to the CDR3, 57 bases, with the frame set at the first base.